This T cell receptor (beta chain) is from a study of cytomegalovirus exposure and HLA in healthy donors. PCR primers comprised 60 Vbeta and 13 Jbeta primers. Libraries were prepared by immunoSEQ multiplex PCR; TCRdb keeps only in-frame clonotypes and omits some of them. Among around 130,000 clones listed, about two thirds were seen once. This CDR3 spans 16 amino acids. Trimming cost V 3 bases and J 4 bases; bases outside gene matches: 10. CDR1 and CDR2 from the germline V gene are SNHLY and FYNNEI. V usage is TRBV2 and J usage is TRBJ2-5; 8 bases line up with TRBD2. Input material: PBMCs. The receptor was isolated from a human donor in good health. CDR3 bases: TGTGCCAGCAGTGAGGTAGCGGGGAAAAAGGGAGAGACCCAGTACTTC. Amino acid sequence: CASSEVAGKKGETQYF.